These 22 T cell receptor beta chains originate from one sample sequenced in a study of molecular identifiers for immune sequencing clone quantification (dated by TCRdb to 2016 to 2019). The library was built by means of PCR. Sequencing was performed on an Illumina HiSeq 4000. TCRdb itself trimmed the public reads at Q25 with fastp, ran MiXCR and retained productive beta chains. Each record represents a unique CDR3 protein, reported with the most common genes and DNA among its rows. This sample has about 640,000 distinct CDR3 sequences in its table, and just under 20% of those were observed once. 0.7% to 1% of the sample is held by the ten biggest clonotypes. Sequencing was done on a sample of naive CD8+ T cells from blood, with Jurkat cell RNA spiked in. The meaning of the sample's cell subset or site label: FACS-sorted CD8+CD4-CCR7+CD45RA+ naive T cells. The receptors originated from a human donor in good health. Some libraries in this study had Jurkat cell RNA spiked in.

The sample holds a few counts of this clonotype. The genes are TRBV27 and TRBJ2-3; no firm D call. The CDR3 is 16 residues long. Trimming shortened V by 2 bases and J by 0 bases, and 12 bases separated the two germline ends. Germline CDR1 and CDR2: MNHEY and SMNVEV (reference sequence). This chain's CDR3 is CASSLGARISTDTQYF. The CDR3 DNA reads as TGTGCCAGCAGTTTAGGAGCTCGGATTAGCACAGATACGCAGTATTTT.

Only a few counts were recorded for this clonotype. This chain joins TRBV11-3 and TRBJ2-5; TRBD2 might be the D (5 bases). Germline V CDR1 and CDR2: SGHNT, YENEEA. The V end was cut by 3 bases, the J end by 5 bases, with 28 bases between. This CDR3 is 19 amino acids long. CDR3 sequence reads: CASSFTQILVCGCDETQYF. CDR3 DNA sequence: TGTGCCAGCAGCTTTACCCAAATACTAGTCTGCGGTTGTGACGAGACCCAGTACTTC.

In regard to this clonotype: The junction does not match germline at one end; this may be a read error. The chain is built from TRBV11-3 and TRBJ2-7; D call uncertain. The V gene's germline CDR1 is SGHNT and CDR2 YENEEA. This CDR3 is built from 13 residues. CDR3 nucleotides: TGTGCCGGCAGCTCCCGTGGTTCCTACGAGCAGTACTTC. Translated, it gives CAGSSRGSYEQYF.

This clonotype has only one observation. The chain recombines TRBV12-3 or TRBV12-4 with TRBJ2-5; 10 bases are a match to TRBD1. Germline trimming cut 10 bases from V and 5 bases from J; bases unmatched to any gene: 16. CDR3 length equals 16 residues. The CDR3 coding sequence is TGTGCCAACAGCCTTCCCGAGACAGGGGGCCGGGAGACCCAGTACTTC. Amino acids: CANSLPETGGRETQYF.

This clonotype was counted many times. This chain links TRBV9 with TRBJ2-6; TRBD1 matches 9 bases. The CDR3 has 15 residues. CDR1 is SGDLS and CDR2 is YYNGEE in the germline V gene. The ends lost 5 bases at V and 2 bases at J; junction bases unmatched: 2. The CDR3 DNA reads TGTGCCAGCAGAGACAGGGGGACTGGGGCCAACGTCCTGACTTTC. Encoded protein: CASRDRGTGANVLTF.

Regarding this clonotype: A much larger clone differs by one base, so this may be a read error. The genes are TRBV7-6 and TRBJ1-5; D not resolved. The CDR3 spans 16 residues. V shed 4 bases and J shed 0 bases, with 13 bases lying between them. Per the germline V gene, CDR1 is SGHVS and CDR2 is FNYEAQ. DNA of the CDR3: TGTGCCAGCAGCTCAGGTGACCTTTATAGCAATCAGCCCCAGCATTTT. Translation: CASSSGDLYSNQPQHF.

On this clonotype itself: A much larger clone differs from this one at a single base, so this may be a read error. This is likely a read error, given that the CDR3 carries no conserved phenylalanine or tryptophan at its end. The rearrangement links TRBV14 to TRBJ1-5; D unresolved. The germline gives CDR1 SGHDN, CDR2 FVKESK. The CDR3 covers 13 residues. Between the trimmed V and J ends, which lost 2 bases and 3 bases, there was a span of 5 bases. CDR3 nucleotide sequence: TGTGCCAGCAGCCAATCGTACAATCAGCCCCAGCATTCT. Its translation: CASSQSYNQPQHS.

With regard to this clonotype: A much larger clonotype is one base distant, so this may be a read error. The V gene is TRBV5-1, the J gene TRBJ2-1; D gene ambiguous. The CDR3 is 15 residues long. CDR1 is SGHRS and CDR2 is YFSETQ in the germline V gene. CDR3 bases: TGCGCCAGCAGCTCAACTCCCGGGTCATACAATGAGCAGTCCTTC. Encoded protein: CASSSTPGSYNEQSF.

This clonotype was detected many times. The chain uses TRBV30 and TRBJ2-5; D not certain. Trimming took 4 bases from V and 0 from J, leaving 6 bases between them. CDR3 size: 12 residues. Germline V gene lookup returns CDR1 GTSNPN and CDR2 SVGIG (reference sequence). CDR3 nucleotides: TGTGCCTGGAACGAGTACCAAGAGACCCAGTACTTC. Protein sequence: CAWNEYQETQYF. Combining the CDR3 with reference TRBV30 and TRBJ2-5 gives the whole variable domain SQTIHQWPATLVQPVGSPLSLECTVEGTSNPNLYWYRQAAGRGLQLLFYSVGIGQISSEVPQNLSASRPQDRQFILSSKKLLLSDSGFYLCAWNEYQETQYFGPGTRLLVL.

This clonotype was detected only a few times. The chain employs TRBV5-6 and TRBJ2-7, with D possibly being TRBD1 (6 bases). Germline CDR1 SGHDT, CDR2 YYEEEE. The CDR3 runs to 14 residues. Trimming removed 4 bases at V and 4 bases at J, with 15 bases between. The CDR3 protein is CASSITGIEYEQYF. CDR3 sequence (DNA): TGTGCCAGCAGCATTACAGGGATAGAGTACGAGCAGTACTTC.

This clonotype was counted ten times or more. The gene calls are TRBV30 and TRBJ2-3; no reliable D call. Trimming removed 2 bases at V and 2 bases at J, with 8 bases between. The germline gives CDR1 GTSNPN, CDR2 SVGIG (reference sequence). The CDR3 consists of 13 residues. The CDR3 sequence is CAWSRTITDTQYF. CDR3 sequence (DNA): TGTGCCTGGAGTCGGACCATCACAGATACGCAGTATTTT.

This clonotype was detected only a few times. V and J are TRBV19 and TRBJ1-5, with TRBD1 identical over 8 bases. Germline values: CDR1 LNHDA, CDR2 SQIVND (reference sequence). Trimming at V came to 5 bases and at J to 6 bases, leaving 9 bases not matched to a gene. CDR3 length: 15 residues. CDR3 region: CASSAGQGSFQPQHF. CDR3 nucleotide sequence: TGTGCCAGTAGTGCCGGACAGGGATCTTTTCAGCCCCAGCATTTT.

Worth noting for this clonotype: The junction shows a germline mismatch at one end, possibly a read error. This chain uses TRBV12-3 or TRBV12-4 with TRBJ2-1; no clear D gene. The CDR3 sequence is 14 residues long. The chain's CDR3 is CASTLRNWGNEQFF. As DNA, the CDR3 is TGTGCCAGCACTTTACGGAATTGGGGCAATGAGCAGTTCTTC.

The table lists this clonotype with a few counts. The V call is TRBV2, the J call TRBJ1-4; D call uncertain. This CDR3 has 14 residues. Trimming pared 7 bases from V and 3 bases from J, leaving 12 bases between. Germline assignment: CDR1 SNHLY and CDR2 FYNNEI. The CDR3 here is CASTIGPANEKLFF. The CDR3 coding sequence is TGTGCCAGCACCATCGGGCCTGCTAATGAAAAACTGTTTTTT.

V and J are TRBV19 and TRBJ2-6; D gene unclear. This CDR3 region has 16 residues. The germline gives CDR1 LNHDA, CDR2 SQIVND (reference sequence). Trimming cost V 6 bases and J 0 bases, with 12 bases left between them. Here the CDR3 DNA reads TGTGCCAGTAGGTGGTGGGTCCTCTCTGGGGCCAACGTCCTGACTTTC. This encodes CASRWWVLSGANVLTF. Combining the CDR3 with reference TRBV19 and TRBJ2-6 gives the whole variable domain DGGITQSPKYLFRKEGQNVTLSCEQNLNHDAMYWYRQDPGQGLRLIYYSQIVNDFQKGDIAEGYSVSREKKESFPLTVTSAQKNPTAFYLCASRWWVLSGANVLTFGAGSRLTVL.

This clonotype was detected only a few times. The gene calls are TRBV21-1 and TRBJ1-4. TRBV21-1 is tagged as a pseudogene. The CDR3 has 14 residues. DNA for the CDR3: TGTGCCAGCAGCAAGAGAGGGACTAATGAAAAACTGTTTTTT. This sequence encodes CASSKRGTNEKLFF.

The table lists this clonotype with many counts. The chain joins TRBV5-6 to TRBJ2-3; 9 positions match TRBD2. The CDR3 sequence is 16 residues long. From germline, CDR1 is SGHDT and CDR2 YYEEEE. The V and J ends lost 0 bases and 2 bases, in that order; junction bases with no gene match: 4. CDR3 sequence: CASSLELAGPTDTQYF. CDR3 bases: TGTGCCAGCAGCTTGGAGCTAGCGGGACCCACAGATACGCAGTATTTT.

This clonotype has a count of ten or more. This CDR3 reads CAGTRQNTDTQYF. The CDR3 DNA is TGTGCCGGGACCCGGCAAAACACAGATACGCAGTATTTT. This sequence joins TRBV7-9 and TRBJ2-3; either TRBD1 or TRBD2 may fit D (5 bases each). The CDR3 is 13 amino acids. Trimming removed 11 bases at V and 2 bases at J, with 14 bases between. The germline gives CDR1 SEHNR, CDR2 FQNEAQ (reference sequence).

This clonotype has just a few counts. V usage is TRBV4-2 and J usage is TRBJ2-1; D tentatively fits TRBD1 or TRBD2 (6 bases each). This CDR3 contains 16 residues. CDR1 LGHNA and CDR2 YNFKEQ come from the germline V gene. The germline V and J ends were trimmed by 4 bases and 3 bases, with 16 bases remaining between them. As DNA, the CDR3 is TGTGCCAGCAGCCCTTATAGCGGAGGGGGCTACAATGAGCAGTTCTTC. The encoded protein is CASSPYSGGGYNEQFF.

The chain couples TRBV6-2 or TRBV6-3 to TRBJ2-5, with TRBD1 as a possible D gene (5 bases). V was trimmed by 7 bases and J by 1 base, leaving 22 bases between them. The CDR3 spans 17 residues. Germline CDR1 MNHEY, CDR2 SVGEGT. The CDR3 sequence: CASKNKFRDSFQETQYF. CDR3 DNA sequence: TGTGCCAGCAAAAACAAATTCCGAGACAGCTTCCAAGAGACCCAGTACTTC.

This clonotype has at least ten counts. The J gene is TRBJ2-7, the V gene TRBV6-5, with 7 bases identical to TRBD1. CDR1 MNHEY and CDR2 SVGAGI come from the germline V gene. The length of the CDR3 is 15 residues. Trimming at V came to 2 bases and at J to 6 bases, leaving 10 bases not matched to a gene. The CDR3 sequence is CASSYTTGSTREQYF. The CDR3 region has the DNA TGTGCCAGCAGTTACACGACAGGGTCGACCCGCGAGCAGTACTTC.

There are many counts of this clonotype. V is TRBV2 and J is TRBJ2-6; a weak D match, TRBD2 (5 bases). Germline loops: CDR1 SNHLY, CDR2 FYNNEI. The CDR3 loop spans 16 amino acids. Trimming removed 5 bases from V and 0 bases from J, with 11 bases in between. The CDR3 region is CASSRDNDSGANVLTF. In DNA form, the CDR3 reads TGTGCCAGCAGTCGGGATAACGACTCTGGGGCCAACGTCCTGACTTTC.